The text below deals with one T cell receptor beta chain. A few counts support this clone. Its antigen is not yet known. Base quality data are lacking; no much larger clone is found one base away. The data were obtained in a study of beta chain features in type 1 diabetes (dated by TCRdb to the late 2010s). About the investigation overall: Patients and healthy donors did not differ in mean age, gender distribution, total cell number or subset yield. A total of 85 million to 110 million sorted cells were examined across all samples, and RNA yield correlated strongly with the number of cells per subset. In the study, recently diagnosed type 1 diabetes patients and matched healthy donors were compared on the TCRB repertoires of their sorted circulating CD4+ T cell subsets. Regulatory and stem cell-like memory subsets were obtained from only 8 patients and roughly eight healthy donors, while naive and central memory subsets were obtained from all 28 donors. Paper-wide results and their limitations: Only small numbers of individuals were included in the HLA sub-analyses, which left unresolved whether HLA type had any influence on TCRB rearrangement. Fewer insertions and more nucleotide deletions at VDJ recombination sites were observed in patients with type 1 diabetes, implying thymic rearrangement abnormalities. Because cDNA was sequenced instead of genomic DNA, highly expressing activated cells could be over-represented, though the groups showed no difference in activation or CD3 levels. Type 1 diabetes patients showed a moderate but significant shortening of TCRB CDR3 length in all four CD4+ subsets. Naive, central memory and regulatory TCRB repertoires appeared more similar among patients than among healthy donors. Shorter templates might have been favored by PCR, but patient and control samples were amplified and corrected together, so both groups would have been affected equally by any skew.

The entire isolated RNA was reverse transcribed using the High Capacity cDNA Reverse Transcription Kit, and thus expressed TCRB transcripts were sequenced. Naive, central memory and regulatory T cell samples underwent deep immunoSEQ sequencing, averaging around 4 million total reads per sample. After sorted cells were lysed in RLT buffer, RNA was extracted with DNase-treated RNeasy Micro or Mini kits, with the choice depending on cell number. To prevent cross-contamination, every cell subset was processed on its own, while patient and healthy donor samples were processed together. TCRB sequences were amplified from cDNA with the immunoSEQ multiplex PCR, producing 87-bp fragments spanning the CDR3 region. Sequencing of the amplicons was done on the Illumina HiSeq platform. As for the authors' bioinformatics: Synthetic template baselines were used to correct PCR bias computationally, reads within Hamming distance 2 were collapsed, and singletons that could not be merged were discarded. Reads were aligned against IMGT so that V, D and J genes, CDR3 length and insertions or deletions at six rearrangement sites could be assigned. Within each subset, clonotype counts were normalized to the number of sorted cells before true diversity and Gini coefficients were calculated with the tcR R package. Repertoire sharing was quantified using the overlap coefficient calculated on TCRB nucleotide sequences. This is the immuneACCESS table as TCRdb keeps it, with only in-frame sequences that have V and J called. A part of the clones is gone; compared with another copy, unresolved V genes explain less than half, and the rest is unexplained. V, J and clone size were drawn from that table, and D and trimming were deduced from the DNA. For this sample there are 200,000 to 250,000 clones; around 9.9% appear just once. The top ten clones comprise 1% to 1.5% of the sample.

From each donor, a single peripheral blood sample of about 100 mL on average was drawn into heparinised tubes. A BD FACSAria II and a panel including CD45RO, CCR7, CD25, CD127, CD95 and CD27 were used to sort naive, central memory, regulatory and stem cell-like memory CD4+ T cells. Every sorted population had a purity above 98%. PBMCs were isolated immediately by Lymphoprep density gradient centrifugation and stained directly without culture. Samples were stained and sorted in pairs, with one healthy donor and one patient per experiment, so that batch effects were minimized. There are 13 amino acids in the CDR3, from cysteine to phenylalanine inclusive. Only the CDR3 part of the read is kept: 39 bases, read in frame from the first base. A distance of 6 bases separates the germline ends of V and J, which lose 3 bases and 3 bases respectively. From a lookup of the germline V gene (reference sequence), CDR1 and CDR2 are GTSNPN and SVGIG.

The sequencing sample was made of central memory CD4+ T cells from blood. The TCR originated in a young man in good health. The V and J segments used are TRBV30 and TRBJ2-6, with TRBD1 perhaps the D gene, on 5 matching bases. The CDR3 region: CAWSRVGANVLTF. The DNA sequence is TGTGCCTGGAGCAGGGTTGGGGCCAACGTCCTGACTTTC. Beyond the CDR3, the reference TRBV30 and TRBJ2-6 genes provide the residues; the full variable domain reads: SQTIHQWPATLVQPVGSPLSLECTVEGTSNPNLYWYRQAAGRGLQLLFYSVGIGQISSEVPQNLSASRPQDRQFILSSKKLLLSDSGFYLCAWSRVGANVLTFGAGSRLTVL.